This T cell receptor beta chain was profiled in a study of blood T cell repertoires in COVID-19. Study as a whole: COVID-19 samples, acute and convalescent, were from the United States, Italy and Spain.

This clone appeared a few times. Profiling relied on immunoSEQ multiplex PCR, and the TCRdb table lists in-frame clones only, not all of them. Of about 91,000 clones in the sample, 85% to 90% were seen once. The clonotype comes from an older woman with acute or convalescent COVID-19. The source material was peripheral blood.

As DNA, the CDR3 is TGTGCCAGCTCACCAGAGACAGGGTTCTCTGGAAACACCATATATTTT. It translates to CASSPETGFSGNTIYF. The gene calls are TRBV18 and TRBJ1-3; the match to TRBD1 covers 7 bases. CDR1 is KGHSH, CDR2 LQKENI, per germline. CDR3 length: 16 residues. V was pared by 2 bases and J by 0 bases, with 4 bases of the junction left unmatched.